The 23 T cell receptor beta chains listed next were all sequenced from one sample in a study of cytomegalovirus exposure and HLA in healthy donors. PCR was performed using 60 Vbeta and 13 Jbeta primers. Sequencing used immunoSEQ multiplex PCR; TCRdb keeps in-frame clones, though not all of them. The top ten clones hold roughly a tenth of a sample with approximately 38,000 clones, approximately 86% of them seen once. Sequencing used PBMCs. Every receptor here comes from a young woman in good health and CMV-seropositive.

CDR3 residues: CASSSASGGGTDTQYF. As DNA, the CDR3 is TGTGCCAGCAGCTCTGCCTCTGGAGGGGGCACAGATACGCAGTATTTT. The V call is TRBV7-3, the J call TRBJ2-3; perhaps TRBD2 as D (6 bases). The V and J ends lost 4 bases and 1 base respectively, with 15 bases between them. Germline-derived CDR1 and CDR2 are SGHTA and FQGTGA. CDR3 length: 16 amino acids.

The CDR3 bases are TGTGCCAGCAGCTTGGCCGGGACAGGGGGAGTTGGGCAGTACTTC. It yields the protein CASSLAGTGGVGQYF. The V and J genes are TRBV5-4 and TRBJ2-7, with 11 bases matching TRBD1. This CDR3 is 15 amino acids long. The germline CDR1 and CDR2 sequences are SGHNT and YYREEE (reference sequence). Trimming removed 0 bases from V and 9 bases from J; junction bases left unmatched: 8.

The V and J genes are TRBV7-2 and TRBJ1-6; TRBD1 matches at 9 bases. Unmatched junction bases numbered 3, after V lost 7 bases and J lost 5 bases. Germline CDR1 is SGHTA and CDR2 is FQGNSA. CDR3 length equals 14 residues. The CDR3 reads CASTGQGNNSPLHF. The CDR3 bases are TGTGCCAGCACCGGACAGGGGAATAATTCACCCCTCCACTTT.

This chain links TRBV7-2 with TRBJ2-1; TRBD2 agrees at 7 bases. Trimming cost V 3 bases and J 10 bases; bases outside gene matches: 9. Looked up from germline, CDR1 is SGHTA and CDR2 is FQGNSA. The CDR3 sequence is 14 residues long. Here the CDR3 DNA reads TGTGCCAGCAGCTTGACGAGAGAGACTAGCGAGCAGTTCTTC. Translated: CASSLTRETSEQFF.

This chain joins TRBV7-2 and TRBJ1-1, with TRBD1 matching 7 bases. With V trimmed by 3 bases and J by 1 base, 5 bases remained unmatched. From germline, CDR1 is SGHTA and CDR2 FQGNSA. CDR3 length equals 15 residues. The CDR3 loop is CASSLWTGQNTEAFF. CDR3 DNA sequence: TGTGCCAGCAGCTTGTGGACAGGCCAGAACACTGAAGCTTTCTTT.

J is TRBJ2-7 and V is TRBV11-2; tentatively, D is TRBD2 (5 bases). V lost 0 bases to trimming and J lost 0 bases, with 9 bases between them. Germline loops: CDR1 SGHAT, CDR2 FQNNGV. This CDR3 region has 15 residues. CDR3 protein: CASSLDPADSYEQYF. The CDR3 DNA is TGTGCCAGCAGCTTAGACCCAGCGGACTCCTACGAGCAGTACTTC. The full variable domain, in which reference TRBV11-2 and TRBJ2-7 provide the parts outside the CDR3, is EAGVAQSPRYKIIEKRQSVAFWCNPISGHATLYWYQQILGQGPKLLIQFQNNGVVDDSQLPKDRFSAERLKGVDSTLKIQPAKLEDSAVYLCASSLDPADSYEQYFGPGTRLTVT.

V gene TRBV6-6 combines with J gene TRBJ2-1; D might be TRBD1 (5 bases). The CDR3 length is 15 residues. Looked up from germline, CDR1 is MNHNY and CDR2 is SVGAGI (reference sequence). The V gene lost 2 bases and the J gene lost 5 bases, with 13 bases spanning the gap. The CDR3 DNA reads TGTGCCAGCAGTTACGCCCGGGCAGGGAACAATGAGCAGTTCTTC. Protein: CASSYARAGNNEQFF.

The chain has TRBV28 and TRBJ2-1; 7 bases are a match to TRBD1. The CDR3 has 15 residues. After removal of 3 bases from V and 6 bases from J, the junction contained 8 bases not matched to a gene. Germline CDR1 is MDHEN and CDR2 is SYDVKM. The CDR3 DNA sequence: TGTGCCAGCAGTTTTCGGAAGGACAGGCCCAATGAGCAGTTCTTC. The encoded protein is CASSFRKDRPNEQFF. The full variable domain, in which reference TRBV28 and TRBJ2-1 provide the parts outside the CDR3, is DVKVTQSSRYLVKRTGEKVFLECVQDMDHENMFWYRQDPGLGLRLIYFSYDVKMKEKGDIPEGYSVSREKKERFSLILESASTNQTSMYLCASSFRKDRPNEQFFGPGTRLTVL.

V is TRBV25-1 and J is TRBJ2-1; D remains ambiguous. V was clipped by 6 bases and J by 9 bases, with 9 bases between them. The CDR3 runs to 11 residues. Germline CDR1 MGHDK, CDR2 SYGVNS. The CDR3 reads CASSYSGEQFF. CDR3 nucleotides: TGTGCCAGCAGCTACTCGGGTGAGCAGTTCTTC. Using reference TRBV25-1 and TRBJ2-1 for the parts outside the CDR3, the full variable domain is EADIYQTPRYLVIGTGKKITLECSQTMGHDKMYWYQQDPGMELHLIHYSYGVNSTEKGDLSSESTVSRIRTEHFPLTLESARPSHTSQYLCASSYSGEQFFGPGTRLTVL.

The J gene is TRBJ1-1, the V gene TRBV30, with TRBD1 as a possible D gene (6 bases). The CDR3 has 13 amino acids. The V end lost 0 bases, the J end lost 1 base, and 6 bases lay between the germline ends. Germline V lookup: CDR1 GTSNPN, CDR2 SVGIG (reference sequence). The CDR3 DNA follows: TGTGCCTGGAGTGTACAGGGGAACACTGAAGCTTTCTTT. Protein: CAWSVQGNTEAFF.

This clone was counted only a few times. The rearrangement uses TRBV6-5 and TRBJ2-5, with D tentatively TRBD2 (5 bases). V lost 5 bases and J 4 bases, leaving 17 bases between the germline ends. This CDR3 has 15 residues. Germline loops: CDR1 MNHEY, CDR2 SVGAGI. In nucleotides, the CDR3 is TGTGCCAGCAGTCCCCGGACTCACGCCCGAGAGACCCAGTACTTC. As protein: CASSPRTHARETQYF.

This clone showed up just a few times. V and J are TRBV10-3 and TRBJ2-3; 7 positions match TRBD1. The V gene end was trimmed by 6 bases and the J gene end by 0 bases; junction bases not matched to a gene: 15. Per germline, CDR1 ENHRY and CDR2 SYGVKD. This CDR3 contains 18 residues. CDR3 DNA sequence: TGTGCCATCAGAGGGGGCAGGGAAACTTTATCTAGCACAGATACGCAGTATTTT. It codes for CAIRGGRETLSSTDTQYF.

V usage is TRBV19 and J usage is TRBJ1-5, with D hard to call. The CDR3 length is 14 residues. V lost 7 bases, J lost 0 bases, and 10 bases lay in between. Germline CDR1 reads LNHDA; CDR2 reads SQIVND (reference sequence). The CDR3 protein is CASKRGYSNQPQHF. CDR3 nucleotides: TGTGCCAGTAAGAGAGGTTATAGCAATCAGCCCCAGCATTTT.

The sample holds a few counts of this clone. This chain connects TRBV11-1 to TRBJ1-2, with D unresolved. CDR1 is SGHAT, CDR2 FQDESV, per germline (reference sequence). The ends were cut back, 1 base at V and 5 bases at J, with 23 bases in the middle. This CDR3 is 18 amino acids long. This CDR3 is CASSLVYCLYPPGYGYTF. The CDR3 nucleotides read TGTGCCAGCAGCTTAGTATATTGCCTTTATCCCCCCGGGTATGGCTACACCTTC.

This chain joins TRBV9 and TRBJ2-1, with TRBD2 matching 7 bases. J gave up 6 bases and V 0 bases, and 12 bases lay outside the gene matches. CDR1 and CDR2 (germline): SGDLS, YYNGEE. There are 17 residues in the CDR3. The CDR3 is CASSVDGPGGRLNEQFF. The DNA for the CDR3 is TGTGCCAGCAGCGTAGACGGTCCGGGGGGACGGCTCAATGAGCAGTTCTTC.

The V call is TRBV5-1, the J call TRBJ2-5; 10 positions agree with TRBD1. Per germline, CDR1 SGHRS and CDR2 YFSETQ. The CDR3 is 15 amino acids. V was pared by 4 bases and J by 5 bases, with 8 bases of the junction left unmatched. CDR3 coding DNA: TGCGCCAGCAGCCGAGGACAGGGGGTAGTGGAGACCCAGTACTTC. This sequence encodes CASSRGQGVVETQYF.

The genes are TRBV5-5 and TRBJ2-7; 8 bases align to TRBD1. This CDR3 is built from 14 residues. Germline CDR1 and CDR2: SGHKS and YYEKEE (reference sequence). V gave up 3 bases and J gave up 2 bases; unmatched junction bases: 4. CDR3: CASSSGTGPYEQYF. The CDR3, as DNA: TGTGCCAGCAGCTCCGGGACAGGACCCTACGAGCAGTACTTC.

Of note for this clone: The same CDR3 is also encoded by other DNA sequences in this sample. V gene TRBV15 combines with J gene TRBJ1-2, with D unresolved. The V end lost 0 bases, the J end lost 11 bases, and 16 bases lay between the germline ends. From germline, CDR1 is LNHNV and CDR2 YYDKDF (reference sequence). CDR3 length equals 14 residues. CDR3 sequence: CATSRDPAEAAYTF. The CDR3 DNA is TGTGCCACCAGCAGAGATCCGGCCGAGGCCGCGTACACCTTC.

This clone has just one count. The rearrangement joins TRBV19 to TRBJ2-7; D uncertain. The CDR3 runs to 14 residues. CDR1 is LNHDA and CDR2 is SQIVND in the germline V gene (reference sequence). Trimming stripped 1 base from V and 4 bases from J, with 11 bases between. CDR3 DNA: TGTGCCAGTAGTATAGGGGCAGGCCGGTACGAGCAGTACTTC. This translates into CASSIGAGRYEQYF.

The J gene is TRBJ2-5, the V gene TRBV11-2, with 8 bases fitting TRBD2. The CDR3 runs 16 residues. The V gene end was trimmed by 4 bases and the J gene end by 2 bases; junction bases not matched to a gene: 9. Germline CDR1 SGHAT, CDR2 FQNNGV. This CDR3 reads CASSSPYSGEQETQYF. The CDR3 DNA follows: TGTGCCAGCAGCTCCCCCTATAGCGGGGAACAAGAGACCCAGTACTTC.

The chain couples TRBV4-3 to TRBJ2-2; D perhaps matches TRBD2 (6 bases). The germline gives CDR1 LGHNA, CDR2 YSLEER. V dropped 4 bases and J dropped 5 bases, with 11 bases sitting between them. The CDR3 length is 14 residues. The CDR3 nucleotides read TGCGCCAGCAGCCTCTCGCGGGGAACCGGGGAGCTGTTTTTT. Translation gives CASSLSRGTGELFF.

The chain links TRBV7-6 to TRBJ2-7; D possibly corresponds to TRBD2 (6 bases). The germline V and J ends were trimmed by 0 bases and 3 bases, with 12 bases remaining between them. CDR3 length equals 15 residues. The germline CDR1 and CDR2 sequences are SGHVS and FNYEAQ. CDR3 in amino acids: CASSLAGGGYYEQYF. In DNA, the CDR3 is TGTGCCAGCAGCTTAGCCGGGGGAGGATACTACGAGCAGTACTTC.

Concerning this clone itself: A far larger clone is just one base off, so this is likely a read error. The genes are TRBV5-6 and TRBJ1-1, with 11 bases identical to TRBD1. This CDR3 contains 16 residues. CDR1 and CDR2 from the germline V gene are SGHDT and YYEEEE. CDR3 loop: CASSLFGTGGNTQAFF. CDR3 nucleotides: TGTGCCAGCAGCTTATTCGGGACAGGGGGTAACACTCAAGCTTTCTTT.